This TCR beta chain was recorded in a study of shared clonotypes between healthy human individuals. Note on this clone: Its antigen is not identified.

It was tens of millions of PBMCs that unsorted samples used for genomic DNA. Looked up from germline, CDR1 is SGHTA and CDR2 is FQGTGA. The V and J ends lost 5 bases and 2 bases respectively, with 10 bases between them. This CDR3 has 14 residues. Sequencing was at deep level. The repertoire was sequenced with immunoSEQ multiplex PCR; TCRdb's copy has only in-frame clones and lacks some. The sample lists about 450,000 clones; around 80% were seen once. Study results and caveats: With few donors, the genetic and exposure-history diversity represented was limited.

What was sequenced was PBMCs. The TCR originated in a middle-aged woman in good health. Some clones in this sample may be carry-over from other donors' samples. The rearrangement uses TRBV7-3 and TRBJ1-3; TRBD1 is a possible D gene (5 bases). CDR3 sequence: CASSRSGPGNTIYF. As DNA, the CDR3 is TGTGCCAGCAGCCGCTCGGGGCCTGGAAACACCATATATTTT.